This is a list of T cell receptor beta chains from one sample in a study of vaccination effects on CD4 cells after COVID-19. These receptors have no identified antigens. Sequencing used immunoSEQ multiplex PCR; TCRdb keeps in-frame clones, though not all of them. The sample holds around 40,000 clones, just under 75% seen once. The sequencing here drew on CD4+ T cells from PBMCs cultured with a peptide pool, taken before COVID-19 vaccination. Receptor source: a human donor who had a prior SARS-CoV-2 infection. Each CDR3 is given with its conserved first and last residue. A D gene is named only where the DNA matches it firmly. Size values are once, few and many counts, or a class for expanded clones, and some rows have none.

CDR3 DNA,CDR3 protein,D gene,clone size,V gene,J gene
TGTGCCAGCAGACTTGACAGAACTAATGAAAAACTGTTTTTT,CASRLDRTNEKLFF,.,.,TRBV7-9,TRBJ1-4
TGTGCCAGCAGCCAACAGGGGTACGAGCAGTACTTC,CASSQQGYEQYF,.,.,TRBV14,TRBJ2-7
TGTGCCAGCAGCTTTCGACTAGCGGGAGTTGGGACAGATACGCAGTATTTT,CASSFRLAGVGTDTQYF,TRBD2,.,TRBV13,TRBJ2-3
TGTGCCAGCTCACCACGGGGGGAAATTGGGGTCTACAATGAGCAGTTCTTC,CASSPRGEIGVYNEQFF,.,.,TRBV18,TRBJ2-1
TGTGCCAGCAGAAGATACAGCTCTGGGGCCAACGTCCTGACTTTC,CASRRYSSGANVLTF,.,many,TRBV2,TRBJ2-6
TGTGCCAGCAGCTTAACTAGCGGGGGGGCGAGGGAGCAGTACTTC,CASSLTSGGAREQYF,TRBD2,.,TRBV7-2,TRBJ2-7
TGTGCCTGGACTGGGACAGGTGGAAACACCATATATTTT,CAWTGTGGNTIYF,TRBD1,.,TRBV30,TRBJ1-3
TGTGCCAGCAGAGTCGACTCCGGTGTGGGGACCCAGTACTTC,CASRVDSGVGTQYF,.,few,TRBV2,TRBJ2-5
TGCGCCAGCAGCCAAGTAGTTAGGTCAGCCGCAACTAATGAAAAACTGTTTTTT,CASSQVVRSAATNEKLFF,.,.,TRBV4-1,TRBJ1-4
TGTGCCAGCAGTCCGTCGACTAGGTTTGATACGCAGTATTTT,CASSPSTRFDTQYF,.,.,TRBV6-2/TRBV6-3,TRBJ2-3
TGTGCCACCCGGGACAGGGGAAGTAATGAAAAACTGTTTTTT,CATRDRGSNEKLFF,TRBD1,.,TRBV19,TRBJ1-4
TGTGCCAGCAGCCGAAGCGGGGGGCGAAACACAGATACGCAGTATTTT,CASSRSGGRNTDTQYF,TRBD2,.,TRBV4-2,TRBJ2-3
TGCGCCAGCAGACCCACAACCGGGACAGGGGGCTTTGATGAGCAGTTCTTC,CASRPTTGTGGFDEQFF,TRBD1,.,TRBV5-1,TRBJ2-1
TGTGCCAGCTCACCACTTCGCTCAATAGAGCGGGATTCCACAGATACGCAGTATTTT,CASSPLRSIERDSTDTQYF,TRBD2,.,TRBV18,TRBJ2-3
TGTGCCACCAGCAGAGATGCTGGGCTAAGCACAGATACGCAGTATTTT,CATSRDAGLSTDTQYF,.,few,TRBV15,TRBJ2-3
TGTGCCAGCAGCCTTATGGGGGAAGGGGGAGATACGCAGTATTTT,CASSLMGEGGDTQYF,.,.,TRBV11-3,TRBJ2-3
TGTGCCAGCTCACCATGGGACAGGGGGCTCGGAGAGACCCAGTACTTC,CASSPWDRGLGETQYF,TRBD1,.,TRBV18,TRBJ2-5
TGTGCCAGTAGTATTATCATCATCGACAGACGCTCCTATAATTCACCCCTCCACTTT,CASSIIIIDRRSYNSPLHF,.,.,TRBV19,TRBJ1-6
TGTGCCAGCAGCTTCAGCGGTTACACAGATACGCAGTATTTT,CASSFSGYTDTQYF,.,few,TRBV7-8,TRBJ2-3
TGCGCCAGCAGCCAATCACCCCAGGCAGATACGCAGTATTTT,CASSQSPQADTQYF,.,once,TRBV4-1,TRBJ2-3
TGTGCCAGCAGGAGGGGGCCCAGTGGGGAGCAGTACTTC,CASRRGPSGEQYF,TRBD1,.,TRBV6-5,TRBJ2-7
TGTGCCAGCAGCCGTGGGGGAGCTCTATTTAGTGAGCAGTTCTTC,CASSRGGALFSEQFF,.,once,TRBV7-3,TRBJ2-1
TGTGCCACCAGCAGAGATCCCGGGGGGCGCGTTGACACTGAAGCTTTCTTT,CATSRDPGGRVDTEAFF,.,.,TRBV15,TRBJ1-1
TGCGCCAGCAGCTTCGACAGCTATGGCTACACCTTC,CASSFDSYGYTF,.,.,TRBV5-1,TRBJ1-2
TGTGCCAGCAGCAAACTGGCGGGGGGAGGGACAGATACGCAGTATTTT,CASSKLAGGGTDTQYF,TRBD2,.,TRBV14,TRBJ2-3
TGCAGCGTTGAGGGAATTCGTCGGAGAATCGAGACCCAGTACTTC,CSVEGIRRRIETQYF,.,.,TRBV29-1,TRBJ2-5
TGCGCCAGCAGCTTCGCGGGAGGGAACACTGAAGCTTTCTTT,CASSFAGGNTEAFF,.,.,TRBV5-1,TRBJ1-1
TGTGCCAGCAGTTTATGGGTGGGGACTACTACAGATACGCAGTATTTT,CASSLWVGTTTDTQYF,TRBD2,.,TRBV28,TRBJ2-3
TGCGCCAGCAGCTTGGCCGGTGGGACAGGGTCCTACGAGCAGTACTTC,CASSLAGGTGSYEQYF,TRBD1,.,TRBV5-1,TRBJ2-7
TGTGCCAGCAGCCGGTATTCGGGGAACACCGGGGAGCTGTTTTTT,CASSRYSGNTGELFF,.,few,TRBV3-1/TRBV3-2,TRBJ2-2
TGTGCCACCAGCAGAGATCAAGGGGGTCAGCCCCAGCATTTT,CATSRDQGGQPQHF,.,.,TRBV15,TRBJ1-5
TGCGCCAGCAGCCACCGGGCGGGGCTAGCCAAAAACATTCAGTACTTC,CASSHRAGLAKNIQYF,.,.,TRBV4-1,TRBJ2-4
TGTGCCAGCAGTTTTGCCAATAACTATGGCTACACCTTC,CASSFANNYGYTF,.,.,TRBV12-3/TRBV12-4,TRBJ1-2
TGTGCCAGCAGTTACGGACAGGGTTCACCCCTCCACTTT,CASSYGQGSPLHF,TRBD1,.,TRBV6-5,TRBJ1-6
TGCGCCAGCAGCCAAGTTGTTTTTTCGGGGGATACGCAGTATTTT,CASSQVVFSGDTQYF,.,.,TRBV4-3,TRBJ2-3
TGCGCCAGCAGCTCTTTCTCAGGGGGGTACACTGAAGCTTTCTTT,CASSSFSGGYTEAFF,TRBD1,.,TRBV5-1,TRBJ1-1
TGTGCCACCAGCAGAGGGACAGGGAGAAACTATGGCTACACCTTC,CATSRGTGRNYGYTF,TRBD1,.,TRBV15,TRBJ1-2